The clone carrying this T cell receptor beta chain was detected only a few times. Its specificity is unknown. This CDR3 has 10 residues. Germline-derived CDR1 and CDR2 are SGHTS and YDEGEE. Trimming stripped 3 bases from V and 6 bases from J, with 4 bases between. The data were taken from a study of STAT5B mutations in CD4+ large granular lymphocyte leukemia. Whole-study context: The CDR3 'QG' motif was associated with a particular HLA allele among healthy donors.

Generated by immunoSEQ multiplex PCR, the TCRdb table keeps only in-frame clones and is missing some. The table records 30,000 to 35,000 clones, 70% to 90% of them present only once. The study, taken as a whole, reports: CD4-sorted patient repertoires seemed more clonal than healthy CD4+ repertoires. Compared with healthy controls (2/35), patient top clones favored TRBV06 (8/27). The CD4+ versus CD8+ T-LGLL clonality difference may reflect limited sample size.

The clonotype originates from a human donor in good health. The chain is built from TRBV5-8 and TRBJ2-7; D call uncertain. Source material: CD4+ T cells from blood buffy coats. The CDR3 spells CASSSLEQYF. As DNA, the CDR3 is TGTGCCAGCAGCTCCCTCGAGCAGTACTTC.